The 13 T cell receptor beta chains below come from one sample, sequenced in a study of blood T cell repertoires in COVID-19. The method was immunoSEQ multiplex PCR; TCRdb's version includes in-frame clones alone and lacks a portion of them. Found here are more than 150,000 clones, about 77% of them singletons; the top ten hold 11% to 15%. The source material was peripheral blood. The receptor source for this set is an elderly woman with acute or convalescent COVID-19.

The chain uses TRBV4-1 and TRBJ1-6; D gene unclear. V was cut by 7 bases and J by 10 bases, with 14 bases left in between. Germline V CDR1 and CDR2: MGHRA, YSYEKL. The CDR3 spans 13 residues. The CDR3 DNA is TGCGCCAGCAATAGAGGACTAAGGTCACCCCTCCACTTT. Translating it yields CASNRGLRSPLHF.

Only a few counts were recorded for this clone. This chain joins TRBV2 and TRBJ2-7; D possibly corresponds to TRBD2 (5 bases). The CDR3 totals 15 residues. Germline CDR1 reads SNHLY; CDR2 reads FYNNEI. V was cut by 0 bases and J by 3 bases, with 12 bases left in between. The CDR3 DNA follows: TGTGCCAGCAGTGAAGCGCTTCGTCGGGACTACGAGCAGTACTTC. The encoded protein is CASSEALRRDYEQYF.

The chain employs TRBV18 and TRBJ1-5, with D unclear. The germline CDR1 and CDR2 sequences are KGHSH and LQKENI. Between the trimmed V and J ends, which lost 3 bases and 3 bases, there was a span of 15 bases. The length of the CDR3 is 16 residues. CDR3 nucleotide sequence: TGTGCCAGCTCACCCTTGCCCCGGGGTTCCAATCAGCCCCAGCATTTT. Its protein product is CASSPLPRGSNQPQHF.

The chain recombines TRBV24-1 with TRBJ2-7, with TRBD1 matching 9 bases. CDR3 length: 15 amino acids. Germline trimming cut 3 bases from V and 1 base from J; bases unmatched to any gene: 3. Germline V gives CDR1 KGHDR, CDR2 SFDVKD. The CDR3 DNA reads TGTGCCACCAGTGATACGGGACAGGGATCCTACGAGCAGTACTTC. Encoded protein: CATSDTGQGSYEQYF.

This rearrangement joins TRBV29-1 to TRBJ2-3, with D possibly TRBD2 on 5 matching bases. Germline CDR1 SQVTM, CDR2 ANQGSEA. The ends were cut back, 0 bases at V and 2 bases at J, with 18 bases in the middle. There are 17 residues in the CDR3. For the CDR3, the DNA is TGCAGCGTTGAAGAGGGCGCTAGCTTAGGTTACACAGATACGCAGTATTTT. Protein product: CSVEEGASLGYTDTQYF.

This clone occurred a few times. The chain is built from TRBV2 and TRBJ1-2, with 7 positions matching TRBD1. The ends lost 10 bases at V and 4 bases at J; junction bases unmatched: 6. CDR3 length: 12 amino acids. Germline V gene data show CDR1 as SNHLY and CDR2 as FYNNEI. The CDR3 nucleotides read TGTGCCACCCCAAGGGACAGCTATGGCTACACCTTC. Residues: CATPRDSYGYTF.

In this sample, this clone turned up a few times. The rearrangement links TRBV2 to TRBJ1-2; the D gene is possibly TRBD1 (5 bases). The CDR3 runs to 13 residues. V lost 3 bases, J lost 8 bases, and 13 bases lay in between. Germline V CDR1 and CDR2: SNHLY, FYNNEI. Here the CDR3 DNA reads TGTGCCAGCAGTGATTTCGGGGGTCGAGGCTACACCTTC. Amino acid sequence: CASSDFGGRGYTF.

V is TRBV19 and J is TRBJ1-2, with 8 bases matching TRBD1. Germline V gene sequence: CDR1 LNHDA, CDR2 SQIVND (reference sequence). The trim removed 4 bases at V and 5 bases at J, leaving 3 bases unmatched. CDR3 length equals 13 residues. CDR3 bases: TGTGCCAGTAGTACTCGACAGGGGTATGGCTACACCTTC. The encoded protein is CASSTRQGYGYTF.

This clone was picked up a small number of times. The chain carries TRBV12-5 and TRBJ2-1; D perhaps matches TRBD2 (5 bases). The CDR3 contains 16 residues. Germline V gene sequence: CDR1 LGHNT, CDR2 FRNRAP. V gave up 2 bases and J gave up 7 bases, with 18 bases separating them. DNA for the CDR3: TGTGCTAGTGGTTTGTTAACTAGTCTTTTGGCTAATGAGCAGTTCTTC. It is translated as CASGLLTSLLANEQFF.

The J gene is TRBJ2-6, the V gene TRBV5-1; tentatively, D is TRBD1 (5 bases). There are 18 residues in the CDR3. CDR1 is SGHRS, CDR2 YFSETQ, per germline. V shed 4 bases and J shed 0 bases, with 17 bases lying between them. CDR3 sequence (DNA): TGCGCCAGCAGCCAGTCTATAATTGGGGCCTCTGGGGCCAACGTCCTGACTTTC. Its translation: CASSQSIIGASGANVLTF.

This chain connects TRBV7-9 to TRBJ2-1; TRBD1 matches 7 bases. CDR1 is SEHNR, CDR2 FQNEAQ, per germline (reference sequence). The CDR3 sequence is 15 residues long. Unmatched junction bases numbered 8, after V lost 3 bases and J lost 6 bases. CDR3 region: CASSFLQGSRNEQFF. The CDR3 DNA follows: TGTGCCAGCAGCTTTTTACAGGGGAGCCGCAATGAGCAGTTCTTC. The full variable domain, in which reference TRBV7-9 and TRBJ2-1 provide the parts outside the CDR3, is DTGVSQNPRHKITKRGQNVTFRCDPISEHNRLYWYRQTLGQGPEFLTYFQNEAQLEKSRLLSDRFSAERPKGSFSTLEIQRTEQGDSAMYLCASSFLQGSRNEQFFGPGTRLTVL.

This clone was seen just once. J is TRBJ2-7 and V is TRBV30; D call uncertain. This CDR3 comprises 12 residues. CDR1 is GTSNPN and CDR2 is SVGIG in the germline V gene (reference sequence). V gave up 3 bases and J gave up 1 base, with 7 bases separating them. The CDR3 reads CAWSRISYEQYF. CDR3 in DNA: TGTGCCTGGAGCAGGATTTCCTACGAGCAGTACTTC.

The J gene is TRBJ2-1, the V gene TRBV7-8, with 12 bases that match TRBD2. Germline loops: CDR1 SGHVS, CDR2 FQNEAQ. There are 14 residues in the CDR3. V was clipped by 8 bases and J by 2 bases; unmatched bases: 1. The CDR3 sequence: CASGLAGTYNEQFF. CDR3 nucleotides: TGTGCCAGCGGACTAGCGGGGACCTACAATGAGCAGTTCTTC.